The 8 T cell receptor beta chains below come from one sample, sequenced in a study of beta chain features in type 1 diabetes. Study conclusions and caveats: In all four CD4+ subsets, TCRB CDR3 length was significantly, moderately reduced in type 1 diabetes.

The isolated RNA, all of it, was reverse transcribed, so expressed TCRB transcripts were what got sequenced. Generated by immunoSEQ multiplex PCR, the TCRdb table keeps only in-frame clones and is missing some. The table lists 150,000 to 200,000 clones, roughly 60% of them singletons. These receptors have no known antigen. The sequencing input was naive CD4+ T cells from blood. These receptors came from a man aged 25 to 45 with type 1 diabetes.

The CDR3 loop reads CASGENTGELFF. The DNA for the CDR3 is TGTGCTAGCGGGGAGAACACCGGGGAGCTGTTTTTT. The chain carries TRBV28 and TRBJ2-2, with 8 bases identical to TRBD2. CDR1 and CDR2 from the germline V gene are MDHEN and SYDVKM. The CDR3 length is 12 residues.

The V gene is TRBV7-6, the J gene TRBJ2-3; a possible D gene is TRBD2 (5 bases). Trimming shortened V by 5 bases and J by 2 bases, and 17 bases separated the two germline ends. The CDR3 runs 16 residues. Looked up from germline, CDR1 is SGHVS and CDR2 is FNYEAQ. The CDR3 DNA is TGTGCCAGCAGCCGGGGAATGTTTCAGGTCACAGATACGCAGTATTTT. Translation: CASSRGMFQVTDTQYF.

The J gene is TRBJ2-3, the V gene TRBV4-3; the D is unclear. CDR1 is LGHNA and CDR2 is YSLEER in the germline V gene. Trimming shortened V by 0 bases and J by 2 bases, and 9 bases separated the two germline ends. CDR3 length: 15 amino acids. The CDR3: CASSQEILNTDTQYF. CDR3 coding DNA: TGCGCCAGCAGCCAAGAGATACTCAACACAGATACGCAGTATTTT.

This clone was observed a handful of times. The CDR3 region has the DNA TGTGCCAGCAGTTTGGGACCGCATCGGGATGGCTACACCTTC. Protein product: CASSLGPHRDGYTF. The rearrangement uses TRBV27 and TRBJ1-2, with D perhaps matching TRBD1 (5 bases). CDR3 length: 14 amino acids. Germline loops: CDR1 MNHEY, CDR2 SMNVEV (reference sequence). V gave up 3 bases and J gave up 6 bases, with 14 bases separating them.

The chain couples TRBV4-1 to TRBJ1-5; 8 bases are shared with TRBD1. This CDR3 contains 17 residues. Germline CDR1 MGHRA, CDR2 YSYEKL. V was clipped by 3 bases and J by 6 bases; unmatched bases: 13. Here the CDR3 reads CASSHGQGQPLGQPQHF. Here the CDR3 DNA reads TGCGCCAGCAGCCACGGACAGGGCCAACCTCTAGGTCAGCCCCAGCATTTT.

The J gene is TRBJ2-7, the V gene TRBV11-2, with D tentatively TRBD2 (5 bases). CDR3 size: 16 residues. Deletions cut 4 bases from V and 4 bases from J, with 20 bases between. Germline V gene sequence: CDR1 SGHAT, CDR2 FQNNGV. The CDR3 nucleotides read TGTGCCAGCAGCTCCGCTGGGAGTAATCCGGGGTACGAGCAGTACTTC. Amino acids: CASSSAGSNPGYEQYF.

V and J are TRBV9 and TRBJ1-6; D gene uncertain. The CDR3 sequence is 15 residues long. With 4 bases removed from V and 0 bases from J, the gap between germline ends came to 8 bases. CDR1 SGDLS and CDR2 YYNGEE come from the germline V gene. This CDR3 is CASSTRSSYNSPLHF. DNA of the CDR3: TGTGCCAGCAGCACCCGGAGCTCCTATAATTCACCCCTCCACTTT.

The chain joins TRBV29-1 to TRBJ1-3; D perhaps matches TRBD1 (6 bases). The germline V gene has CDR1 SQVTM and CDR2 ANQGSEA. This CDR3 contains 14 residues. Trimming pared 4 bases from V and 3 bases from J, leaving 13 bases between. CDR3 residues: CSVGFTGSGNTIYF. The CDR3 coding sequence is TGCAGCGTTGGATTCACAGGGAGTGGAAACACCATATATTTT.